This T cell receptor beta chain was sequenced for a study of T cell repertoires in cytomegalovirus infection. Study overall: Both recently identified HLA-C-restricted and well-studied HLA-B-restricted CMV epitopes were used in the study. Public TCR beta signature analysis indicated the presence of both CMV infection and matching HLA type.

This clonotype came up many times. What it binds is unknown. Per germline, CDR1 SGHTA and CDR2 FQGNSA. This CDR3 comprises 13 residues. Trimming shortened V by 5 bases and J by 4 bases, and 9 bases separated the two germline ends. TCRdb re-analysed the reads in MiXCR, keeping a single row per CDR3 protein. The profile shows 550,000 to 850,000 distinct CDR3 sequences, approximately 33% of them singletons. Study-wide results and limits: CMV carriers with the relevant HLA were identified by cumulative public TCR beta family frequency.

This chain connects TRBV7-2 to TRBJ1-3; D is undetermined. The input for sequencing was cultured PBMCs, taken from culture after CMV antigen stimulation. This sequence originates from a human donor in good health (CMV status not recorded). Some clones in this sample may be carry-over from other donors' samples. This CDR3 reads CASSEAGGNTIYF. CDR3 sequence (DNA): TGTGCCAGCAGCGAAGCCGGGGGAAACACCATATATTTT.